Listed below are T cell receptor beta chains from one sample, sequenced in a study of cytomegalovirus exposure and HLA in healthy donors. Repertoires were generated with immunoSEQ multiplex PCR, while TCRdb's copy carries only in-frame clones and drops some. This sample has 55,000 to 70,000 clones, with about 94% found just once. The sequencing sample was made of PBMCs. These receptors were obtained from a man aged 18 to 35 in good health and CMV-seronegative. Both conserved end residues are part of each CDR3. D genes are given only for firm matches. The size of a clone is reported for some rows only, either as once, few or many, or as a class for expanded clones.

abundance	j_gene	len	d_gene	v_gene	CDR3nt	CDR3aa
.	TRBJ1-3	16	.	TRBV7-2	TGTGCCAGCAGCTCAACGACCAGGTTTAGGGGAAACACCATATATTTT	CASSSTTRFRGNTIYF
.	TRBJ1-1	11	.	TRBV7-9	TGTGCCAGCTCCCCAGGGATTGAAGCTTTCTTT	CASSPGIEAFF
.	TRBJ2-1	12	.	TRBV2	TGTGCCAGCAGGACATTATACAATGAGCAGTTCTTC	CASRTLYNEQFF
.	TRBJ2-2	11	.	TRBV28	TGTGCCAGCAGTTTCTCCGGGGAGCTGTTTTTT	CASSFSGELFF
.	TRBJ1-2	14	.	TRBV7-2	TGTGCCAGCAGCTTAGCGCAAGGGGACAAAGGCTACACCTTC	CASSLAQGDKGYTF
once	TRBJ2-5	18	TRBD2	TRBV4-2	TGTGCCAGCAGCCAAGATCGGGTTACTAGCGGGTCGCAAGAGACCCAGTACTTC	CASSQDRVTSGSQETQYF
.	TRBJ2-2	16	TRBD2	TRBV6-6	TGTGCCAGCAGTTACCCGACGGGAGGGCCAGCGGGGGAGCTGTTTTTT	CASSYPTGGPAGELFF
.	TRBJ1-2	16	.	TRBV9	TGTGCCAGCAGCCCACCGGTGGGCGGGGGAGAGTATGGCTACACCTTC	CASSPPVGGGEYGYTF
.	TRBJ1-1	13	.	TRBV2	TGTGCCAGCAGTGATGACAGAAATACTGAAGCTTTCTTT	CASSDDRNTEAFF
.	TRBJ2-7	13	.	TRBV7-2	TGTGCCAGCAGAGCGACCCCCCTGCATCGGCAGTACTTC	CASRATPLHRQYF
.	TRBJ2-1	16	.	TRBV4-3	TGCGCCAGCAGCCAAGGAGCATGGGGCACTAACAATGAGCAGTTCTTC	CASSQGAWGTNNEQFF
.	TRBJ2-1	15	TRBD2	TRBV6-1	TGTGCCAGCAGTACCACTAGCGGGAGCAGGGATGAGCAGTTCTTC	CASSTTSGSRDEQFF
.	TRBJ2-5	11	.	TRBV27	TGTGCCAGCAGACGGGGGGAGACCCAGTACTTC	CASRRGETQYF
.	TRBJ1-1	15	TRBD1	TRBV4-1	TGCGCCAGCAGCCTGGGGACAGCCTCCAAGGGTGAGGCTTTCTTT	CASSLGTASKGEAFF
.	TRBJ1-5	13	.	TRBV6-5	TGTGCCAGCAGAGACAGCCTTAATCAGCCCCAGCATTTT	CASRDSLNQPQHF
.	TRBJ2-2	14	.	TRBV13	TGTGCCAGCACTGCGGCTCGCGCCAACGGGGAGCTGTTTTTT	CASTAARANGELFF